This TCR beta chain was captured by sequencing in a study of identical twins (TCRdb year 2016). As for the study more broadly: To test whether fetal clonotypes persist, this study deep-sequenced TCR alpha and beta repertoires from monozygotic twins, from unrelated adults of various ages, and from cord blood. To rule out contamination, replicate twin experiments were performed at different times with different library preparation protocols. The paper's findings and limits, for the study overall: Zero-insertion analyses could be partly confounded by invariant T cells such as MAIT and iNKT, although diverse VJ usage argued against such confounding for most clonotypes. Because the same donors could not be followed over many years, conclusions were based on cross-sectional statistical analysis. Abundant cord blood beta clonotypes carried fewer insertions; young adult naive repertoires showed a weaker similar trend, while memory repertoires showed none. In monozygotic twins, out-of-frame TCR alpha sharing was systematically underestimated by recombination models, although the models agreed with sharing between unrelated individuals. Compared with coincidental sharing between unrelated individuals, an excess of low generation-probability sequences was observed among out-of-frame TCR alpha sequences shared between twins. A weaker excess of twin sharing was found in beta out-of-frame sequences because the signal-to-noise ratio was lowered by fewer shared sequences.

Libraries were constructed by 5' RACE. TCRdb names Illumina HiSeq 2000 as the instrument used. A universal primer binding site was introduced by template switching, and a unique molecular identifier was present in the final cDNA, enabling accurate counting of TCR cDNA molecules. First-strand cDNA for TCR alpha and beta chains was synthesized from specific primers in the conserved constant-segment region. To control for contamination, every cDNA library was double barcoded, receiving both a SMART-Mk sample barcode and Illumina barcodes. TruSeq adapter sequences along with Illumina sample barcodes were introduced in two successive PCR steps. The TCR alpha and beta cDNA libraries were sequenced on the Illumina HiSeq platform using custom primers. The study's processing was this. Raw reads were processed with MiGEC to extract unique molecular identifiers, and MiXCR was used to determine CDR3 positions. Recombination models were inferred per individual with the repgenHMM and IGoR tools using an EM algorithm. Shared clonotype analysis was performed with the tcR package in R, normalizing sharing by the product of cloneset sizes. To study raw recombination without the effects of thymic and clonal selection, out-of-frame nonproductive sequences were analyzed. TCRdb handled the public reads itself, with Q25 trimming in fastp and clone calling in MiXCR, and kept productive beta chains. CDR3 protein sequences are deduplicated, and each keeps its most common genes and DNA. The V and J calls and clone size come from TCRdb's table, not from the authors' own analysis. Counted in this sample were approximately 240,000 distinct CDR3 sequences; around 15% of them appeared once. The top ten hold 8.5% to 10% of the sample.

From cysteine to phenylalanine, the CDR3 is 13 amino acids long. Only the CDR3 portion is preserved as DNA: 39 bases, with reading frame beginning at the first base. The junction carries 15 bases between V and J, which are trimmed by 7 bases and 6 bases respectively. There are a few counts of this clonotype. The specificity of this receptor is unknown. No base qualities exist here, and no much larger clone lies one base off it. Every donor in the study was a healthy Caucasian. Miltenyi CD45RO+ enrichment and human naive T-cell isolation kits were used to isolate memory (CD45RO+) and naive T cells from PBMC.

Input material: memory (CD45RO+) T cells sorted from blood. In the paper's terms, the cell subset or site label means: CD45RO+ enriched T cells. The TCR comes from a woman aged 18-29 years in good health. Here the chain combines TRBV12-3 or TRBV12-4 and TRBJ1-1; too little of a D gene remains to name it. The DNA is as follows: TGTGCCAGCACCCGGGGTCGGGTCTCTGAAGCTTTCTTT. This yields the protein CASTRGRVSEAFF.